This T cell receptor beta chain was identified during a study of cytomegalovirus exposure and HLA in healthy donors (dated by TCRdb to the late 2010s). Study-wide context: An earlier analysis of approximately 550 of the donors reported about 250 Gb of sequence data and more than 90 million unique TCR beta sequences from roughly 180 million T cells. On average, around 230,000 unique TCR beta nucleotide sequences were sequenced per donor among a few hundred genotyped donors of the cohort, with roughly 18% of those sequences being non-productive. Every discovery cohort repertoire had been produced on one sequencing platform. Typing coverage varied by locus: 629-630 donors for A, B, C, DRB1 and DQB1; about 520 for DQA1; about 600 for DPA1; fewer than 480 for DPB1. HLA typing covered class I and class II loci at four-digit resolution. High-throughput TCR immunosequencing, statistical association of individual TCRs with disease status, and machine learning were combined to predict cytomegalovirus infection status. A later analysis re-analyzed previously published TCR beta repertoires from roughly 630 donors and added high-resolution HLA genotyping to study TCR occurrence patterns. The study used immunosequencing to profile the T cell repertoires of 600 to 850 subjects and linked those repertoires to cytomegalovirus serostatus. Genome-wide SNP genotypes for about three fifths of the roughly 670 donors were used in a later genetic analysis, which treated that subset as a discovery cohort. Of the approximately 370 genotyped donors, less than 85% were placed in the genetic ancestry cluster associated with self-reported Caucasian donors. Around 330 gigabases of sequencing data and roughly 80 million unique TCR sequences made up an early release that covered 500 to 650 HLA-typed donors. In addition to the first cohort of 650 to 750 subjects, a separate validation cohort of 120 different subjects was used. In the later analysis, no new phenotypic data were used to find candidate immune exposures; instead, reliance was placed on TCR beta sequences and their occurrence across donors. Donor age, sex, ethnicity and CMV serostatus were compiled together with the repertoire data. The study was designed to test whether signatures of past pathogen exposure could be identified by cataloging public T cell receptors. In an earlier analysis of 587 of the donors, high-throughput TCR beta sequencing was used to judge whether each TCR beta V gene segment behaved as functional or pseudogenic. Roughly 5 DR-DQ haplotypes were handled as single units for association and clustering because linkage in the cohort was strong.

The library came from the immunoSEQ multiplex PCR assay. For the multiplex PCR, a mixture combining 60 forward primers for TCR Vbeta segments and 13 reverse primers for TCR Jbeta segments was used. The CDR3 region of rearranged TCR beta genes was amplified from genomic DNA by a multiplex PCR assay. On the Illumina HiSeq System, the amplified TCR beta libraries were sequenced as 87-base-pair reads. The authors' analysis ran thus. A later analysis counted tens of millions of unique TCR beta chains across the 650 to 800 repertoires, and around 9.9 million of these chains were shared by at least two donors. A nearest-neighbor algorithm error-corrected the raw reads and collapsed the reads into unique sequences, merging closely related sequences to remove PCR and sequencing errors. To assign V, D and J gene segments, CDR3 sequences were aligned to IMGT reference sequences. For a sequence to be retained, a match of at least six nucleotides was required to both a V gene segment and a J gene segment. A rearrangement counted as productive if the CDR3 had no stop codons and remained in frame with V and J, and every other rearrangement counted as non-productive. CDR3 was defined according to IMGT convention as the region running from the second conserved V-encoded cysteine to the conserved J-encoded phenylalanine. In an earlier analysis of 500 to 650 of the donors, sequences lacking an unambiguous match to a single V gene segment were excluded. In an earlier analysis of several hundred of the donors, V segments were called functional above 56.7% productive rearrangements and were called segregating when the between-donor standard deviation exceeded 5%. A statistical classification framework was developed to diagnose cytomegalovirus status using the catalog of TCR beta chain sequences. In a later analysis, V and J genes were assigned by comparing TCR nucleotide sequences against IMGT/GENE-DB human TR gene sequences. The TCRdist pipeline was used in a later analysis to assign CDR3 sequences and most-parsimonious VDJ recombination scenarios. In a later analysis, each TCR beta chain was defined by its CDR3 amino acid sequence together with its V-gene family, and reads without a unique V-gene family were excluded. As a way to deal with suspected cross-contamination and a sequencing artifact, a later analysis dropped nearly 600 nucleotide sequences that were highly shared and had low generation probability. In a later analysis, a clonal expansion index was calculated for each public chain from normalized within-repertoire ranks of inferred template counts. In a later analysis, generation probabilities were computed using a VDJ recombination model fitted to out-of-frame rearrangements, and the results were checked against IGoR. In a later analysis, hypergeometric tests were used to score TCR-TCR, TCR-HLA and TCR-CMV co-occurrence, with a repertoire-size bias correction applied to TCR pairs. In a later analysis, false discovery rates were estimated by permuting HLA or CMV assignments 20 times. In a later analysis, co-occurring TCRs were grouped using DBSCAN, and TCRdist sequence similarity was added for clustering within HLA-allele-positive subsets. For co-occurrence clustering, repertoires with fewer than 30,000 or more than 120,000 public chains were excluded, along with four or five repertoires with anomalous nucleotide sharing. Here the immuneACCESS table is served through TCRdb, limited to in-frame sequences with V and J called. Missing clones are a known gap in these copies; in checked studies unresolved V genes cover under half, and the rest lacks a known reason. V, J and clone size reflect that table, while D and trimming were determined from the DNA. For this sample there are about 180,000 clones; around 76% appear just once. The top ten hold about 1.5% of the sample.

For this clone: No cognate antigen has been identified for it. No much larger clone is present one base from it, and per-base qualities are unavailable.

General study outcomes and caveats: In both the original and validation cohorts, the classifier was reported to diagnose cytomegalovirus status with high specificity and sensitivity. Compared with the roughly 600-donor mean, donors in an Asian-associated ancestry cluster had fewer N-insertions in productive TCRs, according to a later genetic analysis. A later analysis reported that several top co-occurrence clusters appeared linked to parvovirus B19, influenza, CMV and Epstein-Barr virus. A further reported finding was that TCR beta sequences accurately predicted the HLA-A and HLA-B alleles for most subjects in the first cohort. Strong co-occurrence of HLA alleles, especially DR and DQ, made assigning TCR associations to individual alleles difficult. Specific HLA alleles were associated with about 17,000 TCR beta sequences at a false discovery rate of 0.05 in a later analysis. Three of the identified cytomegalovirus-associated TCR beta chains were confirmed in vitro to be specific for cytomegalovirus antigens. HLA typing was unavailable for some donors at each locus, so association tests used only the typed subset. Most CMV-associated TCR beta chains appeared to be HLA-restricted in a later analysis, and the HLA associations seemed to be driven largely by CMV exposure. CMV serostatus was the only immune exposure information available for the cohort. In a later genetic analysis, a missense DCLRE1C variant was associated with V-gene and J-gene trimming of TCR beta chains, and the association was replicated in an independent cohort. Correlated functional status among segregating V segments might be attributable to linkage disequilibrium, but an unknown experimental factor could not be ruled out. Only TCR beta chains were sequenced in this cohort, and the absence of alpha or paired-chain data limited detectable features. In a later analysis, the rate of TCR association differed among HLA loci, with DRB1 alleles having the most associated TCRs and HLA-C alleles having the fewest. The study gave a list of more than 150 TCR beta chains associated with cytomegalovirus. While some public TCRs were present in many individuals, most TCR sequences turned up only very rarely across donors. Because the 87-base-pair reads could not distinguish some IMGT-functional V segments, including TRBV6-2 and TRBV6-3, those segments were excluded. The authors suggested that the approach could potentially be extended to other disease states and immunological phenotypes. Broadly in line with IMGT annotations, most TCR beta V segments showed up in productive rearrangements about 87% or about 30% of the time in an earlier analysis of 587 of the donors. Presence/absence analyses assumed roughly uniform sequencing depth across donors, an assumption that may not hold. The earlier analysis of nearly 600 of the donors excluded 15 to 20 rarely observed V segments, including chromosome 9 orphons, because counts were too low. In a later analysis, HLA-associated TCR beta chains were found to be more clonally expanded and to have lower generation probabilities than equally common non-associated chains. The sequencing pipeline was judged likely to have produced a cluster of highly shared sequence variants as a technical artifact.

V is clipped by 5 bases and J by 0 bases, and the sequence between their germline boundaries is 12 bases long. The germline V gene gives CDR1 as SGHRS and CDR2 as YFSETQ. The CDR3 goes from the cysteine to the phenylalanine over 15 residues. Of all the DNA, just the CDR3 is kept, 45 bases in frame from base 1. The cohort was made up of 650 to 700 healthy bone marrow donors. Cohort members were all nominally healthy when sampled, although unrecorded immune exposures were likely present. The donor was CMV seronegative and belonged to the group of 350 to 400 seronegative cohort members. A peripheral blood sample was provided by each donor, and peripheral blood mononuclear cells were used for TCR beta sequencing. The Qiagen DNeasy Blood Extraction Kit was used to extract genomic DNA from the blood cell samples.

The sequenced sample consisted of PBMCs. This receptor chain uses TRBV5-1 and TRBJ2-1; the D gene cannot be named for sure. The clonotype originates from a man aged 40-50 years in good health and CMV-seronegative. The nucleotide sequence reads TGCGCCAGCAGAGTCACTCTTAGCTCCTACAATGAGCAGTTCTTC. It codes for CASRVTLSSYNEQFF.